This record concerns one T cell receptor beta chain sequence. Antigen specificity is unknown. Time point in this sample: persistent/refractory GD, antithyroid drugs over 5 years with positive TRAb. Researchers made the TCR library from RNA that was extracted from PBMCs. EDTA tubes received approximately 9 milliliters of collected peripheral blood. The sample is drawn from a study of regulatory T cells in long-lasting Graves disease. Study at large: Persistent Graves' disease meant over 5 years of antithyroid drugs with positive TSH receptor antibodies. General study points: Persistent cases of Graves' showed reduced TCR diversity relative to newly diagnosed patients. Persistent patients shared 2,741 public clonotypes among themselves. Newly diagnosed patients shared fewer, at roughly 900.

The germline gives CDR1 SGHDN, CDR2 FVKESK. The CDR3 length is 12 residues. Trimming left V 4 bases short and J 9 bases short, with 13 bases between. Combining iRepertoire HTBI primers with Arm-PCR of CDR3 regions, the authors built TCR beta libraries. TCRdb re-called the multiplex PCR reads with MiXCR, one entry per CDR3 protein. In the table there are about 450,000 distinct CDR3 sequences, around 24% of which are singletons. The sequencing here drew on peripheral blood mononuclear cells (PBMCs), taken when the disease was refractory, from a patient treated with antithyroid drugs. The sequence was collected from a female donor with Graves disease. The rearrangement joins TRBV14 to TRBJ2-7; D is undetermined. CDR3: CASSPARQRQYF. The CDR3, as DNA: TGTGCCAGCAGCCCGGCTCGACAAAGGCAGTACTTC.